Sequencing of this TCR beta chain was carried out in a study of cytomegalovirus exposure and HLA in healthy donors. Findings and caveats of the study: Later, an analysis found that TCR clusters from the first cohort tended to co-occur in the 120 or so validation repertoires.

Profiling relied on immunoSEQ multiplex PCR, and the TCRdb table lists in-frame clones only, not all of them. The sample holds over 150,000 clones, 75% to 95% seen once. Germline V lookup: CDR1 SGHNT, CDR2 YENEEA. The CDR3 contains 14 residues. Trimming removed 0 bases from V and 4 bases from J, with 9 bases in between. Remarks on this clone: Its specificity is unknown.

The chain couples TRBV11-3 to TRBJ1-2, with a weak D call TRBD1 (5 bases). This TCR was recovered from a woman under 30 in good health and CMV-seropositive. The sequencing sample was made of PBMCs. The CDR3 spells CASSLDSGSYGYTF. In DNA, the CDR3 is TGTGCCAGCAGCTTAGATTCAGGGTCCTATGGCTACACCTTC. The full variable domain, its missing parts supplied by reference TRBV11-3 and TRBJ1-2, is EAGVVQSPRYKIIEKKQPVAFWCNPISGHNTLYWYLQNLGQGPELLIRYENEEAVDDSQLPKDRFSAERLKGVDSTLKIQPAELGDSAVYLCASSLDSGSYGYTFGSGTRLTVV.